This T cell receptor beta chain was retrieved from a study of shared clonotypes between healthy human individuals. Assay used: immunoSEQ multiplex PCR; TCRdb lists only in-frame clones, some missing. This table has millions of clones, 85% to 95% appearing once. This receptor was taken from a man in his late teens or twenties in good health. The sample was naive CD4+ T cells sorted from blood. Subset in this sample: CD45RA+ positively selected.

The CDR3 coding sequence is TGCGCCAGCAGCTTGGGGGACAGGGGTTCTCGCACTGAAGCTTTCTTT. It is translated as CASSLGDRGSRTEAFF. The chain uses TRBV5-1 and TRBJ1-1; 10 positions match TRBD1. CDR1 is SGHRS and CDR2 is YFSETQ in the germline V gene. The V and J ends lost 0 bases and 4 bases, in that order; junction bases with no gene match: 6. This CDR3 has 16 amino acids.